The rows below give T cell receptor beta chains drawn from one sample of a study of regulatory T cells in long-lasting Graves disease. One entry per CDR3 protein results from TCRdb running MiXCR on the multiplex PCR reads. The sample includes over 300,000 distinct CDR3 sequences, about a sixth of them seen just once. The source material was peripheral blood mononuclear cells (PBMCs), sampled at new diagnosis, from a patient treated with antithyroid drugs. These receptors originate from a female donor with Graves disease. The CDR3 runs from the conserved cysteine through the conserved F or W. D genes are given only for firm matches. Clone size is shown for a subset of rows, as once, few, many or a class of expanded clone.

v_call	j_call	clone_size	d_call	cdr3_nt	cdr3_aa
TRBV28	TRBJ2-3	NA	TRBD2	TGTGCCAGCAGCGACACTAGCGGGAGTCCACGCACAGATACGCAGTATTTT	CASSDTSGSPRTDTQYF
TRBV20-1	TRBJ2-7	many	TRBD1	TGCAGTGCTAGGATCCCCGGGACAGCCCGTTATTACGAGCAGTACTTC	CSARIPGTARYYEQYF
TRBV5-6	TRBJ1-4	few	NA	TGTGCCAGCAGCGCGGGGCCTCATAATGAAAAACTGTTTTTT	CASSAGPHNEKLFF
TRBV28	TRBJ2-7	many	TRBD2	TGTGCCAGCAGTTCAGTAGCTAGCGGTACCTACGAGCAGTACTTC	CASSSVASGTYEQYF
TRBV20-1	TRBJ2-2	NA	NA	TGCAGTGCTAGAGATCGAAGAACGAACACCGGGGAGCTGTTTTTT	CSARDRRTNTGELFF
TRBV5-1	TRBJ1-2	many	NA	TGTGCCAGCAGCTTAGCAGGGGACTATGGCTACACCTTC	CASSLAGDYGYTF
TRBV28	TRBJ2-7	many	NA	TGTGCCAGCAGTTATGGCAACTCCTACGAGCAGTACTTC	CASSYGNSYEQYF
TRBV30	TRBJ2-1	many	NA	TGTGCCTGGAGTGTCCTAGCCCCTGAGCAGTTCTTC	CAWSVLAPEQFF
TRBV2	TRBJ1-2	many	NA	TGTGCCAGCAGTGAACTTGGCAGGGGAGGCTATGGCTACACCTTC	CASSELGRGGYGYTF
TRBV7-2	TRBJ2-1	NA	TRBD1	TGTGCCAGCAGCTTAAGACAGGGGGCGGTTGATGAGCAGTTCTTC	CASSLRQGAVDEQFF
TRBV3-1	TRBJ2-7	NA	NA	TGTGCCAGCAGCCCAGAAGGATGGAATGGGCAGCAGTACTTC	CASSPEGWNGQQYF
TRBV5-1	TRBJ2-3	many	NA	TGCGCCAGCAGCTTGGATCCCTCAAGCACAGATACGCAGTATTTT	CASSLDPSSTDTQYF
TRBV12-3/TRBV12-4	TRBJ2-1	NA	NA	TGTGCCAGCAGGAGTCAAGGTTTTGAGCAGTTCTTC	CASRSQGFEQFF